This T cell receptor beta chain came from a study of blood T cell repertoires in COVID-19. Whole-study context: Sites across the United States, Italy and Spain contributed samples from acute and convalescent COVID-19. PBMCs, B-cell-depleted T cells, or T cells provided the cDNA or gDNA that made up the material.

Source study methods: Using reference gene primer amplification, nucleated cell counts were estimated. Profiling relied on immunoSEQ multiplex PCR, and the TCRdb table lists in-frame clones only, not all of them. The V and J calls and clone size are taken from that table; D and trimming were inferred from the DNA. The sample contains about 330,000 clones, more than 75% of which appear only once. Germline V gene data show CDR1 as LNHDA and CDR2 as SQIVND (reference sequence). This CDR3 contains 15 residues. V shed 1 base, J shed 1 base, and the junction held 2 bases outside the gene matches. A word on this clone: The identical CDR3 is also encoded by other nucleotide sequences in the sample.

The source of this sequence is a woman in her forties or fifties with acute or convalescent COVID-19. Sequenced: peripheral blood. This chain links TRBV19 with TRBJ1-1, with 8 bases aligning to TRBD1. CDR3 amino acids: CASSIAGTGNTEAFF. The CDR3 region has the DNA TGTGCCAGTAGTATAGCCGGGACAGGGAACACTGAAGCTTTCTTT.